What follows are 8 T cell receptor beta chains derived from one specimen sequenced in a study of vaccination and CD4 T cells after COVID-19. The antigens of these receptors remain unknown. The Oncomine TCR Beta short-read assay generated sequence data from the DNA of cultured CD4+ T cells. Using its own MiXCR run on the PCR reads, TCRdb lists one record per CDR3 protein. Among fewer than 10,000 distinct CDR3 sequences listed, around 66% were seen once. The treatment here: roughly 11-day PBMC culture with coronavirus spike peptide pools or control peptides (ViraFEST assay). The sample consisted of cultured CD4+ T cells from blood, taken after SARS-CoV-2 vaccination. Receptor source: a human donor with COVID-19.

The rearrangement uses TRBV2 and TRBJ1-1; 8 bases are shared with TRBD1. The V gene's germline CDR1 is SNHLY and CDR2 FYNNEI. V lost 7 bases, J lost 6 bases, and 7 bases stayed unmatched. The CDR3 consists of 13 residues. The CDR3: CASTAGGLAEAFF. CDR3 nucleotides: TGTGCCAGCACCGCAGGGGGCCTCGCTGAAGCTTTCTTT.

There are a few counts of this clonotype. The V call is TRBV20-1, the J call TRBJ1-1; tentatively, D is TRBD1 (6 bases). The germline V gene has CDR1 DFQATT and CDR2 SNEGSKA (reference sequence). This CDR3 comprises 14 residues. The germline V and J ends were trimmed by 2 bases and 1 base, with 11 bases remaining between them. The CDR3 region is CSARPLRGNTEAFF. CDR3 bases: TGCAGTGCTAGACCCCTCAGGGGGAACACTGAAGCTTTCTTT.

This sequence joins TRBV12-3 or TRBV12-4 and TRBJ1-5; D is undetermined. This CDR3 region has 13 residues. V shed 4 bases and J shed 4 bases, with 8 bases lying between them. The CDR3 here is CASSYSGNQPQHF. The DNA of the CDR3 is TGTGCCAGCAGTTATTCCGGGAATCAGCCCCAGCATTTT.

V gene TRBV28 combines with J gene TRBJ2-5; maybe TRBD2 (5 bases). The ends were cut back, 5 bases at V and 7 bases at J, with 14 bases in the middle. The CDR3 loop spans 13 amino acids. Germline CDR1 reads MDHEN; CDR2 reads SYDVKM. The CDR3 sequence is CASSPATRGTQYF. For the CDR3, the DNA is TGTGCCAGCAGTCCCGCGACCCGGGGGACCCAGTACTTC.

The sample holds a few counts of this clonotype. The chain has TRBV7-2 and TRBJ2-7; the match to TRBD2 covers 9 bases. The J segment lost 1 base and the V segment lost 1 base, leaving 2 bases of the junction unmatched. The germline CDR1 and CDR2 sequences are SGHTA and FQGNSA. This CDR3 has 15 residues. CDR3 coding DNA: TGTGCCAGCAGCTTAGTAGCGGGGGAATCCTACGAGCAGTACTTC. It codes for CASSLVAGESYEQYF. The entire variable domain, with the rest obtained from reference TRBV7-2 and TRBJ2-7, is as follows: GAGVSQSPSNKVTEKGKDVELRCDPISGHTALYWYRQSLGQGLEFLIYFQGNSAPDKSGLPSDRFSAERTGGSVSTLTIQRTQQEDSAVYLCASSLVAGESYEQYFGPGTRLTVT.

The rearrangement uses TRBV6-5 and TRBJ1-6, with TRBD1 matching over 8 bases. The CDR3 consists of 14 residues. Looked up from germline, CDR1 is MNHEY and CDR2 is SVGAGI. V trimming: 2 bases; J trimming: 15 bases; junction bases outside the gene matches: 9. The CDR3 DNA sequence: TGTGCCAGCAGTTACGGACAGGGATTGGGGTTCCTCCACTTT. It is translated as CASSYGQGLGFLHF.

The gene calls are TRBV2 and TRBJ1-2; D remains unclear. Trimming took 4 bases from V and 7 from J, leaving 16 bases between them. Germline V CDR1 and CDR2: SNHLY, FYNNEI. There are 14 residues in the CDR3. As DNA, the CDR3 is TGTGCCAGCAGTGTAGACACCCCCTTGGGTGGCTACACCTTC. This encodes CASSVDTPLGGYTF. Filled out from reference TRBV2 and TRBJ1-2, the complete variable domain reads EPEVTQTPSHQVTQMGQEVILRCVPISNHLYFYWYRQILGQKVEFLVSFYNNEISEKSEIFDDQFSVERPDGSNFTLKIRSTKLEDSAMYFCASSVDTPLGGYTFGSGTRLTVV.

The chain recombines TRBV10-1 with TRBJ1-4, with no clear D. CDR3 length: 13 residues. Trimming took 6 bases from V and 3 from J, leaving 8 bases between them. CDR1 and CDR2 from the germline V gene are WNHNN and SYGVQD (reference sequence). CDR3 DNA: TGCGCCAGCAGCCGACAAGCTAATGAAAAACTGTTTTTT. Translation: CASSRQANEKLFF.